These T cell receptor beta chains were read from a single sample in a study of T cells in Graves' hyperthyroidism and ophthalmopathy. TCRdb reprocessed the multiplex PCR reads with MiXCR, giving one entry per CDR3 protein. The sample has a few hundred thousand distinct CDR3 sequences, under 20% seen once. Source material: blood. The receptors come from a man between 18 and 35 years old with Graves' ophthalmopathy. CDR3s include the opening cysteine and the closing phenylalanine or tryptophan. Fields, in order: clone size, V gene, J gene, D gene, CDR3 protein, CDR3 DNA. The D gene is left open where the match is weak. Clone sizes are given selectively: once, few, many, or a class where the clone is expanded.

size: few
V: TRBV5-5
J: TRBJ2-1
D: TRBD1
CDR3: CASNNRFTGVNEQFF
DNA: TGTGCCAGCAACAACCGATTCACAGGGGTCAATGAGCAGTTCTTC

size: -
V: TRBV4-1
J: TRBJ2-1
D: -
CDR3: CASSQPGGHNEQFF
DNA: TGCGCCAGCAGCCAGCCCGGGGGCCACAATGAGCAGTTCTTC

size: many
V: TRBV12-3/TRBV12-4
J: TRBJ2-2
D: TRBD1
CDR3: CASSGWTGTNTGELFF
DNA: TGTGCCAGCAGTGGATGGACAGGGACGAACACCGGGGAGCTGTTTTTT

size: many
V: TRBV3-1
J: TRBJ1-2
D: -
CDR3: CASSQDGIIASYGYTF
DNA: TGTGCCAGCAGCCAAGACGGAATCATAGCTAGCTATGGCTACACCTTC

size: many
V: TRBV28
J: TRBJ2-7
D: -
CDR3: CASSRSRGSSYEQYF
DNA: TGTGCCAGCAGCCGCTCTCGCGGGTCCTCCTACGAGCAGTACTTC

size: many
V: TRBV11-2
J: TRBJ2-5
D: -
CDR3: CASSFDRGQTQYF
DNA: TGTGCCAGCAGCTTCGACAGAGGACAGACCCAGTACTTC

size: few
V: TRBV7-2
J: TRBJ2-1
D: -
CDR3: CASSLAGNNYNEQFF
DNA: TGTGCCAGCAGCTTAGCGGGGAACAACTACAATGAGCAGTTCTTC

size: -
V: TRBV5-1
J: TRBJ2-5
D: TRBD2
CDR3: CASSQIPGLASETQYF
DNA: TGCGCCAGCAGCCAAATCCCGGGACTAGCGTCAGAGACCCAGTACTTC

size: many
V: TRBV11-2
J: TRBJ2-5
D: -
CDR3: CASNPESTTQYF
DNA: TGTGCCAGCAACCCCGAATCGACGACCCAGTACTTC

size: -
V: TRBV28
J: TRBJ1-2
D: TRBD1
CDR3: CASSEGGTGRSYTF
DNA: TGTGCCAGCAGTGAAGGCGGGACAGGAAGAAGCTACACCTTC

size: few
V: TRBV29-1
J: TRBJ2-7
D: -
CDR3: CSAKDSSYEQYF
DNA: TGCAGCGCCAAGGACAGTTCCTACGAGCAGTACTTC

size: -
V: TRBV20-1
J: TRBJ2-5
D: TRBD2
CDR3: CSARGGGPRDETQYF
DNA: TGCAGTGCTAGAGGCGGGGGGCCACGTGACGAGACCCAGTACTTC

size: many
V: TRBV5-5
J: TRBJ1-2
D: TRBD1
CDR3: CASSFGTGGANGYTF
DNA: TGTGCCAGCAGCTTTGGGACAGGGGGCGCGAATGGCTACACCTTC

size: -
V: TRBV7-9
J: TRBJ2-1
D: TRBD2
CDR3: CASSLTPSGGNNEQFF
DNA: TGTGCCAGCAGCTTAACCCCTAGCGGGGGTAACAATGAGCAGTTCTTC

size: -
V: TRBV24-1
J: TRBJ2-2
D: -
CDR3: CATSDGPRTGELFF
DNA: TGTGCCACCAGTGACGGGCCGCGGACCGGGGAGCTGTTTTTT

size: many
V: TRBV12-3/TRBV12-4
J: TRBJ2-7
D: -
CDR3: CASSSVSQGPYEQYF
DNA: TGTGCCAGCAGCTCCGTTTCCCAGGGGCCCTACGAGCAGTACTTC

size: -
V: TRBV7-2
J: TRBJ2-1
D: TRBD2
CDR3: CAVTSSGGRGEQFF
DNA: TGTGCCGTAACCTCTAGCGGGGGGCGGGGTGAGCAGTTCTTC

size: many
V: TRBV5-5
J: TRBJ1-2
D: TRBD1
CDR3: CASSLEGPGGDNYGYTF
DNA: TGTGCCAGCAGCTTGGAGGGTCCAGGGGGCGATAACTATGGCTACACCTTC